Following are 4 T cell receptor beta chains from one sample sequenced in a study of blood T cell repertoires in COVID-19. Here immunoSEQ multiplex PCR was the method, and the copy in TCRdb shows in-frame clones only, minus some. This table holds approximately 93,000 clones, around four fifths found once. Sequencing was performed on peripheral blood. The receptor source for this set is a woman older than 75 with acute or convalescent COVID-19.

The chain is built from TRBV30 and TRBJ2-7; D gene unclear. The CDR3 sequence is 12 residues long. The germline CDR1 and CDR2 sequences are GTSNPN and SVGIG (reference sequence). Trimming took 0 bases from V and 3 from J, leaving 6 bases between them. The CDR3 nucleotides are TGTGCCTGGAGTGTAACCGGCTACGAGCAGTACTTC. Its protein is CAWSVTGYEQYF.

V gene TRBV5-6 combines with J gene TRBJ2-5, with D possibly matching TRBD1 (5 bases). CDR3 length equals 12 residues. Germline loops: CDR1 SGHDT, CDR2 YYEEEE. V was clipped by 4 bases and J by 7 bases, with 11 bases between them. In DNA, the CDR3 is TGTGCCAGCAGCGGGGCCGGAGTGACCCAGTACTTC. Translating gives CASSGAGVTQYF.

This clone was seen more than once but under ten times. Being one base from a much bigger clone, this may be a read error. This chain connects TRBV11-3 to TRBJ2-7; D uncertain. This CDR3 is 12 amino acids long. Trimming removed 5 bases at V and 0 bases at J, with 5 bases between. Germline-derived CDR1 and CDR2 are SGHNT and YENEEA. Written as DNA, the CDR3 is TGTGCCAGCAGCCCCAGCTCCTACGAGCAGTACTTC. Translation: CASSPSSYEQYF.

This clone appeared a single time. This may stem from a read error, because a much larger clone lies one nucleotide away. The rearrangement joins TRBV11-2 to TRBJ1-1, with D maybe TRBD1 (6 bases). Germline CDR1 is SGHAT and CDR2 is FQNNGV. CDR3 length equals 13 residues. V lost 6 bases and J 1 base, leaving 9 bases between the germline ends. This chain's CDR3 is CASSLDRNTEAFF. The CDR3 coding sequence is TGTGCCAGCAGTTTGGACAGGAACACTGAAGCTTTCTTT.